The 30 T cell receptor beta chains below all came from one sample that was sequenced in a study of cytomegalovirus exposure and HLA in healthy donors (dated by TCRdb to about 2017). The library was made by the immunoSEQ multiplex PCR assay. The multiplex PCR relied on a mix of 60 forward primers for TCR Vbeta segments and 13 reverse primers for TCR Jbeta segments. TCRdb provides this immuneACCESS table in a form limited to in-frame rearrangements. Some clones are lacking; in checked studies, under half of them reflect an unresolved V gene, and why the rest are absent is not known. The sample records roughly 77,000 clones, roughly a tenth of which are singletons. The ten largest make up over 20% of the sample. The sequencing sample was made of PBMCs. These receptor sequences come from a man between 60 and 70 years old in good health and CMV-seropositive.

This clone was observed a few times. The chain has TRBV11-3 and TRBJ2-3; a weak D match, TRBD1 (5 bases). V gave up 5 bases and J gave up 1 base, with 10 bases separating them. The CDR3 contains 14 residues. The germline gives CDR1 SGHNT, CDR2 YENEEA. Here the CDR3 reads CASSQGRGTDTQYF. DNA of the CDR3: TGTGCCAGCAGCCAGGGCAGGGGCACAGATACGCAGTATTTT.

This clone has just a few counts. The chain recombines TRBV7-3 with TRBJ2-2; D is undetermined. V was cut by 5 bases and J by 1 base, with 11 bases left in between. Germline V gene sequence: CDR1 SGHTA, CDR2 FQGTGA. CDR3 size: 15 residues. The CDR3 reads CASSEEYMNTGELFF. Written as DNA, the CDR3 is TGTGCCAGCAGCGAGGAGTATATGAACACCGGGGAGCTGTTTTTT.

Worth noting for this clone: The CDR3 end shows no conserved phenylalanine or tryptophan, and so a read error is likely. This chain connects TRBV4-1 to TRBJ1-1; 9 positions match TRBD1. The V segment lost 4 bases and the J segment 5 bases; nucleotides outside the gene matches: 8. Germline values: CDR1 MGHRA, CDR2 YSYEKL. The CDR3 runs 15 residues. The CDR3 reads CASSRGQGTKTEAFL. The CDR3 coding sequence is TGCGCCAGCAGCCGAGGACAGGGGACGAAAACTGAAGCTTTCTTG.

The CDR3 DNA is TGTGCCAGCAGTTACTCGGGGAGGCGGATTAATGAAAAACTGTTTTTT. It yields the protein CASSYSGRRINEKLFF. This chain uses TRBV6-5 with TRBJ1-4; D gene uncertain. Trimming shortened V by 0 bases and J by 4 bases, and 12 bases separated the two germline ends. CDR3 length: 16 residues. Germline V lookup: CDR1 MNHEY, CDR2 SVGAGI.

This sequence joins TRBV9 and TRBJ2-3; 13 bases are shared with TRBD2. This CDR3 has 17 amino acids. Germline V lookup: CDR1 SGDLS, CDR2 YYNGEE. The V gene end was trimmed by 3 bases and the J gene end by 2 bases; junction bases not matched to a gene: 6. The CDR3 bases are TGTGCCAGCAGCGCCCTACTAGCGGGAGGGGTCACAGATACGCAGTATTTT. This translates into CASSALLAGGVTDTQYF.

The table lists this clone with a few counts. The chain couples TRBV28 to TRBJ2-7, with 7 positions matching TRBD1. There are 14 residues in the CDR3. Germline trimming cut 5 bases from V and 3 bases from J; bases unmatched to any gene: 7. Per the germline V gene, CDR1 is MDHEN and CDR2 is SYDVKM. The CDR3 loop is CASSGLQGHYEQYF. For the CDR3, the DNA is TGTGCCAGCAGTGGGTTACAGGGGCACTACGAGCAGTACTTC.

The chain recombines TRBV11-2 with TRBJ2-1, with 8 bases lining up with TRBD1. The J segment lost 0 bases and the V segment lost 5 bases, leaving 9 bases of the junction unmatched. The CDR3 totals 17 residues. Germline loops: CDR1 SGHAT, CDR2 FQNNGV. The CDR3 reads CASSPPGGQGSYNEQFF. For the CDR3, the DNA is TGTGCCAGCAGCCCCCCCGGTGGACAGGGCTCCTACAATGAGCAGTTCTTC.

This chain links TRBV27 with TRBJ1-4; 9 bases are a match to TRBD1. V shed 4 bases and J 4 bases; nucleotides not matched to a gene: 4. Germline CDR1 MNHEY, CDR2 SMNVEV (reference sequence). This CDR3 is 15 amino acids long. The CDR3 sequence: CASSSGTGINEKLFF. CDR3 DNA sequence: TGTGCCAGCAGTTCCGGGACAGGGATTAATGAAAAACTGTTTTTT.

Notes on this clone: At one boundary the junction diverges from the germline segment, which might be a read error. CDR3 loop: CASSFGGVRDFLF. The CDR3 DNA sequence: TGTGCCAGCAGCTTTGGCGGAGTCAGAGACTTTCTCTTC. This chain links TRBV13 with TRBJ1-2; D gene ambiguous. CDR3 size: 13 residues. The V gene's germline CDR1 is PRHDT and CDR2 FYEKMQ (reference sequence).

V is TRBV19 and J is TRBJ2-3; TRBD2 might be the D (6 bases). Trimming took 3 bases from V and 3 from J, leaving 13 bases between them. The germline CDR1 and CDR2 sequences are LNHDA and SQIVND (reference sequence). The CDR3 length is 15 residues. The CDR3 DNA reads as TGTGCCAGTAGTATTTGGACGGGACTGACAGATACGCAGTATTTT. This sequence encodes CASSIWTGLTDTQYF.

A few counts support this clone. The chain couples TRBV6-1 to TRBJ1-2; 7 nucleotides align to TRBD1. Unmatched junction bases numbered 7, after V lost 7 bases and J lost 2 bases. Germline values: CDR1 MNHNS, CDR2 SASEGT. The CDR3 consists of 14 residues. The CDR3: CASTAWGQNYGYTF. CDR3 coding DNA: TGTGCCAGCACCGCGTGGGGACAGAACTATGGCTACACCTTC.

This clone turned up a few times. The chain couples TRBV6-5 to TRBJ2-3, with 7 bases identical to TRBD1. Germline trimming cut 8 bases from V and 8 bases from J; bases unmatched to any gene: 7. Germline CDR1 and CDR2: MNHEY and SVGAGI. This CDR3 region has 12 residues. The CDR3, as DNA: TGTGCCAGCGGACAGGAGGCGGGTACGCAGTATTTT. It translates to CASGQEAGTQYF.

This clone came up many times. The chain has TRBV6-1 and TRBJ1-4; D uncertain. This CDR3 is built from 15 residues. In germline, CDR1 is MNHNS, CDR2 SASEGT. Trimming took 1 base from V and 5 from J, leaving 11 bases between them. The CDR3 spells CASSEDVAANEKLFF. The CDR3 DNA reads TGTGCCAGCAGTGAAGACGTCGCAGCGAATGAAAAACTGTTTTTT.

There are a few counts of this clone. The gene calls are TRBV30 and TRBJ2-5, with 13 bases fitting TRBD2. There are 13 residues in the CDR3. The germline V gene encodes CDR1 GTSNPN and CDR2 SVGIG (reference sequence). The CDR3 DNA reads as TGTGCAACGACTAGCGGGAGGAAGGAGACCCAGTACTTC. Its translation is CATTSGRKETQYF.

The gene calls are TRBV7-3 and TRBJ2-2; 10 bases align to TRBD1. V gave up 5 bases and J gave up 6 bases; unmatched junction bases: 9. This CDR3 has 16 amino acids. CDR1 and CDR2 from the germline V gene are SGHTA and FQGTGA. Here the CDR3 DNA reads TGTGCCAGCAGCGTTCCGGGACAGGGGTCCTCCGGGGAGCTGTTTTTT. Amino acid sequence: CASSVPGQGSSGELFF.

Only a few counts were recorded for this clone. The chain links TRBV2 to TRBJ2-5; D is perhaps TRBD1 (6 bases). V was cut by 4 bases and J by 2 bases, with 8 bases left in between. The CDR3 sequence is 13 residues long. Germline V lookup: CDR1 SNHLY, CDR2 FYNNEI. The DNA of the CDR3 is TGTGCCAGCAGTGGACAGGCTCAAGAGACCCAGTACTTC. This encodes CASSGQAQETQYF. The variable domain in full, completed from reference TRBV2 and TRBJ2-5, reads EPEVTQTPSHQVTQMGQEVILRCVPISNHLYFYWYRQILGQKVEFLVSFYNNEISEKSEIFDDQFSVERPDGSNFTLKIRSTKLEDSAMYFCASSGQAQETQYFGPGTRLLVL.

This chain connects TRBV5-1 to TRBJ2-5; D is unresolved. This CDR3 has 13 amino acids. CDR1 and CDR2 from the germline V gene are SGHRS and YFSETQ. V was pared by 1 base and J by 0 bases, with 4 bases between. As DNA, the CDR3 is TGCGCCAGCAGCTTGACAGACCAAGAGACCCAGTACTTC. It codes for CASSLTDQETQYF.

This clone occurred a few times. The V gene is TRBV7-3, the J gene TRBJ2-2, with D uncertain. CDR3 length equals 12 residues. Germline V CDR1 and CDR2: SGHTA, FQGTGA. The V end was cut by 3 bases, the J end by 6 bases, with 5 bases between. CDR3 residues: CASSFPAGELFF. The DNA of the CDR3 is TGTGCCAGCAGCTTTCCGGCCGGGGAGCTGTTTTTT.

V gene TRBV7-9 combines with J gene TRBJ2-7, with 9 bases fitting TRBD1. CDR3 length: 15 residues. Trimming at V came to 4 bases and at J to 7 bases, leaving 11 bases not matched to a gene. Germline V gives CDR1 SEHNR, CDR2 FQNEAQ (reference sequence). The CDR3 sequence: CASSSSGTGLREQYV. CDR3 nucleotides: TGTGCCAGCAGCTCTTCCGGGACAGGGCTGAGAGAGCAGTACGTC.

V and J are TRBV6-1 and TRBJ2-5; a weak D match, TRBD2 (5 bases). This CDR3 contains 12 residues. Germline values: CDR1 MNHNS, CDR2 SASEGT. Trimming took off 4 bases at V and 5 bases at J, with 8 bases between the two ends. The CDR3 nucleotides read TGTGCCAGCAGTGTGGAGGCGGAGACCCAGTACTTC. Its translation: CASSVEAETQYF.

The chain joins TRBV27 to TRBJ1-1, with a weak D call TRBD1 (5 bases). Germline CDR1 is MNHEY and CDR2 is SMNVEV (reference sequence). Deletions cut 7 bases from V and 2 bases from J, with 20 bases between. This CDR3 is 16 amino acids long. The CDR3 sequence: CASIRGFGASNTEAFF. DNA of the CDR3: TGTGCCAGCATCCGAGGTTTTGGGGCCTCTAACACTGAAGCTTTCTTT.

The chain is built from TRBV7-9 and TRBJ2-5; tentative D call: TRBD2 (5 bases). V lost 2 bases and J lost 5, with 9 bases in between. The CDR3 length is 13 residues. The germline gives CDR1 SEHNR, CDR2 FQNEAQ (reference sequence). CDR3 in DNA: TGTGCCAGCAGCTTATCAGGCGGGGAGACCCAGTACTTC. Translation: CASSLSGGETQYF.

This clone was recorded a few times. V is TRBV19 and J is TRBJ1-1; D gene unclear. V shed 7 bases and J shed 4 bases, with 13 bases lying between them. Per germline, CDR1 LNHDA and CDR2 SQIVND (reference sequence). The CDR3 totals 13 residues. CDR3 DNA: TGTGCCAGTACGGAGGGCTGGAGCACTGAAGCTTTCTTT. The encoded protein is CASTEGWSTEAFF.

This clone was recorded a few times. The V and J genes are TRBV10-1 and TRBJ1-1; perhaps TRBD1 as D (5 bases). With 6 bases removed from V and 4 bases from J, the gap between germline ends came to 12 bases. Germline assignment: CDR1 WNHNN and CDR2 SYGVQD (reference sequence). This CDR3 comprises 13 residues. The CDR3 DNA is TGCGCCAGCAGGCCCCAGGGCGGCACTGAAGCTTTCTTT. This translates into CASRPQGGTEAFF.

The table lists this clone with a few counts. V gene TRBV5-1 combines with J gene TRBJ2-7, with 7 bases matching TRBD1. The germline V gene has CDR1 SGHRS and CDR2 YFSETQ. CDR3 size: 12 residues. The V and J ends lost 5 bases and 3 bases, in that order; junction bases with no gene match: 2. CDR3 amino acids: CASRGQDYEQYF. Here the CDR3 DNA reads TGCGCCAGCAGAGGACAGGACTACGAGCAGTACTTC. The full variable domain, rest sourced from reference TRBV5-1 and TRBJ2-7, is KAGVTQTPRYLIKTRGQQVTLSCSPISGHRSVSWYQQTPGQGLQFLFEYFSETQRNKGNFPGRFSGRQFSNSRSEMNVSTLELGDSALYLCASRGQDYEQYFGPGTRLTVT.

This clone has a handful of counts. The rearrangement joins TRBV27 to TRBJ2-2; unclear D gene. This CDR3 comprises 14 residues. The V gene lost 2 bases and the J gene lost 5 bases, with 9 bases spanning the gap. Looked up from germline, CDR1 is MNHEY and CDR2 is SMNVEV (reference sequence). The DNA of the CDR3 is TGTGCCAGCAGTTTAGGAGACGTTACCGGGGAGCTGTTTTTT. This codes for CASSLGDVTGELFF.

This clone was counted a few times. Other DNA sequences in the sample encode the same CDR3. The genes are TRBV9 and TRBJ2-1, with a possible D match to TRBD2 (5 bases). Trimming stripped 2 bases from V and 0 bases from J, with 9 bases between. Germline CDR1 and CDR2: SGDLS and YYNGEE. The CDR3 runs 15 residues. In DNA, the CDR3 is TGTGCCAGCAGCGTCAGCGGAAGCTCCTACAATGAGCAGTTCTTC. This codes for CASSVSGSSYNEQFF.

The rearrangement uses TRBV10-3 and TRBJ2-2; 10 nucleotides agree with TRBD1. This CDR3 has 15 amino acids. V shed 4 bases, J shed 4 bases, and the junction held 3 bases outside the gene matches. The V gene's germline CDR1 is ENHRY and CDR2 SYGVKD. Here the CDR3 DNA reads TGTGCCATCAGTGCTGGGACAGGGGTCACCGGGGAGCTGTTTTTT. It yields the protein CAISAGTGVTGELFF.

The chain uses TRBV7-4 and TRBJ2-7, with 10 bases lining up with TRBD2. CDR1 and CDR2 (germline): SGHVT, SQSDAQ. The CDR3 spans 16 residues. V lost 3 bases to trimming and J lost 2 bases; unmatched junction nucleotides: 7. The CDR3 spells CASSLGRTSGAYEQYF. The CDR3 bases are TGTGCCAGCAGCTTGGGGAGAACTAGCGGGGCCTACGAGCAGTACTTC.

There are a few counts of this clone. This chain links TRBV7-9 with TRBJ2-3; D is perhaps TRBD1 (6 bases). V was trimmed by 5 bases and J by 2 bases, leaving 11 bases between them. CDR3 length equals 14 residues. Germline V gene data show CDR1 as SEHNR and CDR2 as FQNEAQ (reference sequence). The chain's CDR3 is CASSPGQNTDTQYF. In DNA form, the CDR3 reads TGTGCCAGCAGCCCCGGACAGAACACAGATACGCAGTATTTT.